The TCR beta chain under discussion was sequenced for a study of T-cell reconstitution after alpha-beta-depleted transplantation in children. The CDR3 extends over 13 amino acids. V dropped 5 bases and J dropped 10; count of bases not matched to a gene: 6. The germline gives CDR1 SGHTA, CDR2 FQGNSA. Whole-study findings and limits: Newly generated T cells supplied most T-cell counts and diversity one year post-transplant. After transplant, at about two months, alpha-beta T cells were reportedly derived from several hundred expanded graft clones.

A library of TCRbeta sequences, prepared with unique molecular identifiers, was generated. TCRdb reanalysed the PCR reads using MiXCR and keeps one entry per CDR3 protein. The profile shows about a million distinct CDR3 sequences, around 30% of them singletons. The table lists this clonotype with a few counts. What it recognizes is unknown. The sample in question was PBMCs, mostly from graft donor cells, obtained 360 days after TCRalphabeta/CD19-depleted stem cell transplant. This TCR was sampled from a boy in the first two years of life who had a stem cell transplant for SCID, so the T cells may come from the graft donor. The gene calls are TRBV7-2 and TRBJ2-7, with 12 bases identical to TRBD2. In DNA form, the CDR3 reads TGTGCCAGCAGCCCCAAACTAGCGGGGGGCCAGTACTTC. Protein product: CASSPKLAGGQYF.